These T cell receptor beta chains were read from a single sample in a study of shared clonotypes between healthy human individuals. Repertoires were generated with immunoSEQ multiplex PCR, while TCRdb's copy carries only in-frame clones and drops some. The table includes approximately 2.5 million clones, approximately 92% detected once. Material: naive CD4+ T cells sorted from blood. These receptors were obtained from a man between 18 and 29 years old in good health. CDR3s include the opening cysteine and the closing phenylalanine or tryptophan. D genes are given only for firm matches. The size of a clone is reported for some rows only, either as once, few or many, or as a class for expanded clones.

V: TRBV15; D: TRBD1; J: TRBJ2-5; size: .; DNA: TGTGCCACCAGCAGAAGGGACAGGGGAAAACCGGAGACCCAGTACTTC; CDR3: CATSRRDRGKPETQYF
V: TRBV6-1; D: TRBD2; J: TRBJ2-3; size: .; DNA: TGTGCCAGCAGGCTAGCGGGGGGCACAGATACGCAGTATTTT; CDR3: CASRLAGGTDTQYF
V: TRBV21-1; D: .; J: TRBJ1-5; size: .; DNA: TGTGCCAGCAGCAAAGGTGCAGGGCCCTATAGCAATCAGCCCCAGCATTTT; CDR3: CASSKGAGPYSNQPQHF
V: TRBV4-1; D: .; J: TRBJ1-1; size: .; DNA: TGCGCCAGCAGCCAAGATGAAAGGAGATGGACTGAAGCTTTCTTT; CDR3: CASSQDERRWTEAFF
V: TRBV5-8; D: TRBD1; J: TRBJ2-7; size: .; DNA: TGTGCCAGCAACCAGCAGGGGGCACTCTACGAGCAGTACTTC; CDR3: CASNQQGALYEQYF
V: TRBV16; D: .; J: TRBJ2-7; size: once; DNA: TGTGCCAGCAGCCAATCCGGGGGACCTTTTTCCTACGAGCAGTACTTC; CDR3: CASSQSGGPFSYEQYF
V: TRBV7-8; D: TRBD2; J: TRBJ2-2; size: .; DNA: TGTGCCAGCAGCTTAGCGTGGTTGCTAGCGGGAGGGCCAAGGGGTAACACCGGGGAGCTGTTTTTT; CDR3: CASSLAWLLAGGPRGNTGELFF
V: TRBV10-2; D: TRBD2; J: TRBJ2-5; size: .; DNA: TGCGCCAGCATGAGGGGCGGGGGGCAGTACCAAGAGACCCAGTACTTC; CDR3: CASMRGGGQYQETQYF
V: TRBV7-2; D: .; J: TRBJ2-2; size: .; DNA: TGTGCCAGCAGCTTCTCACGTAACACCGGGGAGCTGTTTTTT; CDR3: CASSFSRNTGELFF
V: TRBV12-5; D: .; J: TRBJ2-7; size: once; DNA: TGTGCTAGTGGTTTGGTACTGGGCCAAGGAAACGAGCAGTACTTC; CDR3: CASGLVLGQGNEQYF
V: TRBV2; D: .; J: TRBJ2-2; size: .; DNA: TGTGCCAGCAGTGTGAGCCGCGACACCGGGGAGCTGTTTTTT; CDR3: CASSVSRDTGELFF
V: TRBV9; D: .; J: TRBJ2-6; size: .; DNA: TGTGCCAGCAGCGTAGCGGCGAGCAGCTCTGGGGCCAACGTCCTGACTTTC; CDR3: CASSVAASSSGANVLTF
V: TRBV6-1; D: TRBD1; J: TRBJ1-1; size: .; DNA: TGTGCCAGCAGGCCACAGGGGCCCACTGAAGCTTTCTTT; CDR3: CASRPQGPTEAFF
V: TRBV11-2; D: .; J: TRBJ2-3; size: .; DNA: TGTGCCAGCAGCTGGGATAGCGGAAGCACAGATACGCAGTATTTT; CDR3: CASSWDSGSTDTQYF
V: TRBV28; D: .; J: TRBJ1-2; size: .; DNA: TGTGCCAGCAGTTTACCGGGCCTTGGCTACACCTTC; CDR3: CASSLPGLGYTF
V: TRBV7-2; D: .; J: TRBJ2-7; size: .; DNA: TGTGCCAGCACTTATGGACGTGAACTCGCAAGGGAGCAGTACTTC; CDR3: CASTYGRELAREQYF
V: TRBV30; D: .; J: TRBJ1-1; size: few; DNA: TGTGCCTGGATCGGGGGGCCCAACACTGAAGCTTTCTTT; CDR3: CAWIGGPNTEAFF
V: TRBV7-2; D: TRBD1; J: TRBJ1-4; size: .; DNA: TGTGCCAGCAGCTTACGGGTGGGACAGGGTGCAACTAATGAAAAACTGTTTTTT; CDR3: CASSLRVGQGATNEKLFF
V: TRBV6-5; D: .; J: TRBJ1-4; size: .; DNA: TGTGCCAGCAGATCCTTAGGGAGTGGTAATGAAAAACTGTTTTTT; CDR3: CASRSLGSGNEKLFF
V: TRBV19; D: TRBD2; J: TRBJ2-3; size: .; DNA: TGTGCCAGTAGGCCCTCTAGCGGAGCCTTCACAGATACGCAGTATTTT; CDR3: CASRPSSGAFTDTQYF
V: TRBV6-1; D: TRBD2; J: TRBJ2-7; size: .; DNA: TGTGCCAGCAGGTTGACTAGCGGAACCTACGAGCAGTACTTC; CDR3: CASRLTSGTYEQYF
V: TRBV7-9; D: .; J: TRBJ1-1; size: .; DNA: TGTGCCAGCAGCTGGGGAACAGGGATGAACACTGAAGCTTTCTTT; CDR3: CASSWGTGMNTEAFF
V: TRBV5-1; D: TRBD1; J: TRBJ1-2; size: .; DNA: TGCGCCAGCAGTCTGATGTCGGGACAGGGAACGACTGGCTACACCTTC; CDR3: CASSLMSGQGTTGYTF
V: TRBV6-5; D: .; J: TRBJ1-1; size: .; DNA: TGTGCCAGCAGTTCCCAGGGACCCCGGAACACTGAAGCTTTCTTT; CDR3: CASSSQGPRNTEAFF
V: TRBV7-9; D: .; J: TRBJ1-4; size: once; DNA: TGTGCCAGCAGCTTAGGACAAGGTGGGAATGAAAAACTGTTTTTT; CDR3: CASSLGQGGNEKLFF
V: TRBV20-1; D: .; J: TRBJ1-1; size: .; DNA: TGCAGTGCTAGAGGGGGCCTAGCGGGTTTCTTT; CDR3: CSARGGLAGFF
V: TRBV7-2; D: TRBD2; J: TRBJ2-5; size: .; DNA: TGTGCCAGCAGCTTAGCTAGAGTAGCGGGGGGGCTCGCCCAGTACTTC; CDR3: CASSLARVAGGLAQYF
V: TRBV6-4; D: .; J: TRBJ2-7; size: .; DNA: TGTGCCAGCAGTGTCGCCAGGGCCTCCTACGAGCAGTACTTC; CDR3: CASSVARASYEQYF
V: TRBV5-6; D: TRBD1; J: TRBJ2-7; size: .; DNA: TGTGCCAGCAGCTTGTTTTGGGACCCAGGGGGCCTCTACGAGCAGTACTTC; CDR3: CASSLFWDPGGLYEQYF
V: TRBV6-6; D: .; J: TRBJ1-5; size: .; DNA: TGTGCCAGCGCCCGGCCGGACTCTGGCAATCAGCCCCAGCATTTT; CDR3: CASARPDSGNQPQHF
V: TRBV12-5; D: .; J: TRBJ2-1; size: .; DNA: TGTGCTAGTGGTTTGTTGAAAAAGGACAGCCAAGACTACAATGAGCAGTTCTTC; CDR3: CASGLLKKDSQDYNEQFF
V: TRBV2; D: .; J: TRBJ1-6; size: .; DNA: TGTGCCAGCAGTGAAGAGGGACCGAGTAATTCACCCCTCCACTTT; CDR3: CASSEEGPSNSPLHF
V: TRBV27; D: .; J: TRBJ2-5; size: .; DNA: TGTGCCAGCAGGGCAGGGACGGTGGTACAAGAGACCCAGTACTTC; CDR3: CASRAGTVVQETQYF
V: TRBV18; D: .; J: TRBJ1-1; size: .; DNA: TGTGCCAGCTCACCACTGGACAGCACTGAAGCTTTCTTT; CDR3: CASSPLDSTEAFF
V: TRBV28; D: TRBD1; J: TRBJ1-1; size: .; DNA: TGTGCCAGCCCCCCGGGAGGGGGCCCGGCAGATTGGATGAACACTGAAGCTTTCTTT; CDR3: CASPPGGGPADWMNTEAFF
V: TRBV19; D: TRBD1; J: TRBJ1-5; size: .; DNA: TGTGCCAGTAGCCCCGGGGACAGAAACAATCAGCCCCAGCATTTT; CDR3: CASSPGDRNNQPQHF
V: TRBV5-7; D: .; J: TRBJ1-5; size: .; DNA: TGTGCCAGCAGCCTAAAGGGGCACTCCGGCAATCAGCCCCAGCATTTT; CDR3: CASSLKGHSGNQPQHF
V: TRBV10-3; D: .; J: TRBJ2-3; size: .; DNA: TGTGCCATCAGTGACGGGCTCACAGATACGCAGTATTTT; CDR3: CAISDGLTDTQYF
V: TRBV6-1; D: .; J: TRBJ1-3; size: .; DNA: TGTGCCAGCAGTGAAGCGGGGGGGGAGGGAAACACCATATATTTT; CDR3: CASSEAGGEGNTIYF
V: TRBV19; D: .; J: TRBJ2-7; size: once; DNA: TGTGCCAGTCTCTCGACGCAGGCCGGGGAGCAGTACTTC; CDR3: CASLSTQAGEQYF
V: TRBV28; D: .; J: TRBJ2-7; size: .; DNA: TGTGCCAGCAGTTTATCTAAGGGCATCTACGAGCAGTACTTC; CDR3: CASSLSKGIYEQYF
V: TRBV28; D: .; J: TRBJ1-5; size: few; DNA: TGTGCCAGCAGTTCCATAGGTGGTAATCAGCCCCAGCATTTT; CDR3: CASSSIGGNQPQHF
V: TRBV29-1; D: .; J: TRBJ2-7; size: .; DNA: TGCAGCGCTAAGACAGGCTACGAGCAGTACTTC; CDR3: CSAKTGYEQYF
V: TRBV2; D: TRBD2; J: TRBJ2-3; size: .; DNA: TGTGCCAGCGGTAAGAGAGAGTCTAGCGGGGTTTTTGCCGATACGCAGTATTTT; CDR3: CASGKRESSGVFADTQYF
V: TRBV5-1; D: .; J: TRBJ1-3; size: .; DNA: TGCGCCAGCAGCTTTGAATACGGCCGGGAATTAGGAAACACCATATATTTT; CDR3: CASSFEYGRELGNTIYF
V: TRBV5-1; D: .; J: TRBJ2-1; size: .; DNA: TGCGCCAGCAGGTACGCCGGGATAACGACACGGAATGAGCAGTTCTTC; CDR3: CASRYAGITTRNEQFF
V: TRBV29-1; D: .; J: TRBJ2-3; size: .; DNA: TGCAGCGTTACCGGAGGCACAGATACGCAGTATTTT; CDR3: CSVTGGTDTQYF
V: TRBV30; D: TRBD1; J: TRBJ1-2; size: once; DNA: TGTGCCTGGAGTGCATTTGGGACAGCCTATGGCTACACCTTC; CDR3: CAWSAFGTAYGYTF
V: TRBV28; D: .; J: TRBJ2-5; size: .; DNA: TGTGCCAGCAGTAAGCCCGGGGGCAGGGGGACCGAGACCCAGTACTTC; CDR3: CASSKPGGRGTETQYF
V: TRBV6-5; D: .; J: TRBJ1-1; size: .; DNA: TGTGCCAGCAGTTACTGGGGGGGTGGCACTGAAGCTTTCTTT; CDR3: CASSYWGGGTEAFF
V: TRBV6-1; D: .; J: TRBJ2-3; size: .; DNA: TGTGCCAGCAGTCAGACAGATACGCAGTATTTT; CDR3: CASSQTDTQYF
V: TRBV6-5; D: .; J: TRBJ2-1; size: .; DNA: TGTGCCAGCAGCGCCTTCGGAAATGAGCAGTTCTTC; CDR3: CASSAFGNEQFF
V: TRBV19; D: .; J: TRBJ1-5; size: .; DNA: TGTGCCAGTACCCCGAGGGGAGCCTACAATCAGCCCCAGCATTTT; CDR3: CASTPRGAYNQPQHF
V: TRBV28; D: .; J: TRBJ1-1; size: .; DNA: TGTGCCAGCAGCCAGGGAGTTGGTGGGGCGAACACTGAAGCTTTCTTT; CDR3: CASSQGVGGANTEAFF
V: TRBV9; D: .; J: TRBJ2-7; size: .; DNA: TGTGCCAGCAGCGTTGATTCGGGCACCTACGAGCAGTACTTC; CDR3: CASSVDSGTYEQYF
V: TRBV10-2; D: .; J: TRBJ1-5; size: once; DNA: TGCGCCAGCAGTGAGTCGGTCAAGGGGCCCCAGCATTTT; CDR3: CASSESVKGPQHF
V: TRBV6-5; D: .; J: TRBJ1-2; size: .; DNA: TGTGCCAGCAGTTACGCACACAGGAATGGCTACACCTTC; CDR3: CASSYAHRNGYTF
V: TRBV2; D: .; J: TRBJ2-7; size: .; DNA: TGTGCACTCAAACGGGACTCCTCCTACGAGCAGTACTTC; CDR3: CALKRDSSYEQYF